This TCR beta chain comes out of a study of cytomegalovirus exposure and HLA in healthy donors. Using immunoSEQ multiplex PCR, the repertoire was profiled, and TCRdb retains in-frame clones only, with some absent. The sample holds roughly 73,000 clones, 90% to 95% seen once. Germline CDR1 reads SGHVS; CDR2 reads FQNEAQ. The CDR3 length is 14 residues. Between the trimmed V and J ends, which lost 4 bases and 1 base, there was a span of 10 bases. This receptor was taken from a man younger than 35 in good health and CMV-seropositive. The sequenced sample was PBMCs. The V call is TRBV7-8, the J call TRBJ1-1, with D maybe TRBD1 (5 bases). The CDR3 sequence: CASSSWGGNTEAFF. In DNA form, the CDR3 reads TGTGCCAGCAGCTCATGGGGGGGGAACACTGAAGCTTTCTTT.